This T cell receptor beta chain was documented in a study of blood T cells in healthy people across ages (dated by TCRdb to the mid-2010s). Turning to the overall study: Template switching captured roughly one uniquely barcoded TCR beta cDNA molecule per two T cells in model experiments. The donors were divided into four age groups: young (average roughly 15 years), middle-aged (around 37), aged (about 60) and long-lived (roughly 82). To avoid experimental bias, donors of different ages were distributed randomly across sequencing lanes. The study measured age-related changes in TCR beta repertoire diversity using deep sequencing normalized with unique cDNA molecular identifiers. For two donors (one aged 18 to 30 and one aged 80 or older), the study analyzed two additional independent replicas of 1 million unique cDNA reads from the same blood draw.

Study-wide conclusions, independent of this receptor: Conclusive comparison of naive and antigen-experienced compartments was prevented by the profiling of bulk unsorted PBMCs. Estimates of total diversity based on one million sequenced T cells were regarded as lower bounds and as underestimates. The percentage of naive T cells measured by flow cytometry correlated strongly with observed TCR beta diversity. As age increased, observed TCR beta diversity per million T cells dropped in a roughly linear way, and a significant reduction was already evident by age 40. Because the CMV infection status of the donors was unknown, age-related changes in expanded clonotypes may potentially have been confounded. Compared with the aged group, the long-lived group had more naive CD4+ T cells, fewer expanded clones and increased TCR diversity, suggesting age selection.

Libraries were prepared through 5' RACE. The sequencer listed for this sample is Illumina HiSeq 2500. A second PCR of 7 to 11 cycles was run with a J-beta primer mix and a sample-barcoded 5' primer. A unique molecular identifier was introduced onto each TCR beta cDNA molecule by a template-switch 5' adaptor carrying 12 random nucleotides. Each sample yielded at least 2.5 million CDR3-containing paired-end reads. The Mint cDNA synthesis kit, primed by a TRBC-specific oligonucleotide, was used to synthesize first-strand cDNA from all RNA. Following uracil-DNA glycosylase treatment, a first 18-cycle PCR with universal primers M1SS and BC2_uni_R was performed on all cDNA. Regarding the original processing steps: Each sample was normalized by randomly selecting 1 million high-quality reads, each carrying a distinct molecular identifier. Instead of being binned into consensus sequences, reads with shared molecular identifiers were discarded. MiTCR, set to a Q25 quality threshold and the strictest error-elimination algorithm, was used for CDR3 identification, clonotype clustering and error correction. A nonparametric unseen species model using Euler transformation provided a lower-bound estimate of total TCR beta diversity. TCRdb reprocessed the public reads (quality trimming at Q25 with fastp, clone calling with MiXCR) and kept in-frame beta chains. Identical CDR3 proteins give one entry, which carries the most common genes and DNA. TCRdb, not the authors, supplied the V and J calls. In all, the sample holds 540,000 or so distinct CDR3 sequences, and 25% to 30% of those were seen once. About 18% of the sample goes to the ten largest clones.

The roughly 42 donors, aged about 6 to 95 years, were systemically healthy Caucasian individuals from Russia. Ten milliliters of peripheral blood were drawn from each donor into EDTA-treated Vacutainer tubes. Ficoll-Paque density-gradient centrifugation was used to isolate PBMCs, with at least 6.5 million per sample. Total RNA was extracted from PBMCs with Trizol reagent, with at least 5.5 micrograms obtained per sample. For every donor, an aliquot of PBMCs went through flow cytometry to measure the percentages of naive CD45RAhigh/CD27high T cells. The CDR1 and CDR2 encoded by the germline V gene (reference sequence) are DFQATT and SNEGSKA. V trim: 6 bases; J trim: 8 bases; unmatched bases: 6. From the cysteine up to the phenylalanine, the CDR3 has a length of 12 residues. The entry retains the CDR3 DNA only, 36 bases that are in frame from base 1. This clonotype appeared a few times. No cognate antigen has been identified for it. Within one base of it there is no much larger clone, and no base qualities were kept.

The receptor was derived from a woman aged 70-85 years in good health. The chain was built from TRBV20-1 and TRBJ1-4, with 7 bases aligning to TRBD1. Specimen: blood. The CDR3 protein is CSAEGAGEKLFF. The DNA sequence is TGCAGTGCGGAGGGGGCGGGGGAAAAACTGTTTTTT.